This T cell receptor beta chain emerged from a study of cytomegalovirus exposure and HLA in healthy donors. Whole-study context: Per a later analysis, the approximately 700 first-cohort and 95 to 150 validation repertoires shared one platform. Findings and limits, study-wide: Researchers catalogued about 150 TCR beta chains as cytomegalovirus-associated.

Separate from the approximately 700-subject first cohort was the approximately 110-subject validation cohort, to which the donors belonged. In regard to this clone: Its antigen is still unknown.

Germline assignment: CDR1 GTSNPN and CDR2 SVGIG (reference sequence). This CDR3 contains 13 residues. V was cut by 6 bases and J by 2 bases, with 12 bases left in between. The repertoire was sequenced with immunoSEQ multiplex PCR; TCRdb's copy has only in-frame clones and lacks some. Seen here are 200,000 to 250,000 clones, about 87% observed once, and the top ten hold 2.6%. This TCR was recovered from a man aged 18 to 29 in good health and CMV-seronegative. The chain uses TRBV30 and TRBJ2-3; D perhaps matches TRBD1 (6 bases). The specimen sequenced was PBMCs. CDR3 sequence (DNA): TGTGCCTGTATCAGGGGCCTCACAGATACGCAGTATTTT. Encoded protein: CACIRGLTDTQYF.